One and the same sample provided the 8 T cell receptor beta chains below, sequenced in a study of blood T cell repertoires in COVID-19. Method: immunoSEQ multiplex PCR; TCRdb's copy keeps in-frame clones and lacks some. The sample has around 68,000 clones; 80% to 85% are singletons. Sequenced: peripheral blood. These TCRs come from a human donor in a cohort sampled during active COVID-19.

The gene calls are TRBV29-1 and TRBJ1-2; the match to TRBD1 covers 8 bases. The CDR3 has 13 amino acids. Germline CDR1 is SQVTM and CDR2 is ANQGSEA. V trimming: 6 bases; J trimming: 8 bases; junction bases outside the gene matches: 11. In DNA form, the CDR3 reads TGCAGCGTACTAACAGGGGGGCTAGAAGGCTACACCTTC. This gives the protein CSVLTGGLEGYTF.

The chain employs TRBV4-1 and TRBJ1-5; TRBD1 agrees at 7 bases. The length of the CDR3 is 16 residues. With 2 bases clipped from V and 1 base from J, the junction kept 5 bases outside the gene matches. The germline V gene has CDR1 MGHRA and CDR2 YSYEKL. CDR3 loop: CASSQQATGSNQPQHF. The CDR3 DNA follows: TGCGCCAGCAGCCAACAAGCGACAGGGAGCAATCAGCCCCAGCATTTT.

V usage is TRBV19 and J usage is TRBJ1-5; no reliable D call. The CDR3 has 12 residues. The germline gives CDR1 LNHDA, CDR2 SQIVND (reference sequence). V was shortened by 6 bases and J by 6 bases, with 9 bases between the two germline ends. The CDR3 reads CASSPVRQPQHF. Written as DNA, the CDR3 is TGTGCCAGTAGCCCGGTTCGTCAGCCCCAGCATTTT.

The chain recombines TRBV30 with TRBJ2-1; D not certain. V lost 8 bases and J lost 5, with 25 bases in between. This CDR3 is built from 16 residues. Germline CDR1 is GTSNPN and CDR2 is SVGIG (reference sequence). CDR3 residues: CASTQAAGSFHNEQFF. For the CDR3, the DNA is TGTGCCAGTACTCAGGCCGCTGGCTCCTTCCACAATGAGCAGTTCTTC.

This chain links TRBV12-3 or TRBV12-4 with TRBJ1-1, with 8 bases fitting TRBD1. The length of the CDR3 is 12 residues. The V and J ends lost 3 bases and 8 bases, in that order; junction bases with no gene match: 2. The CDR3 DNA sequence: TGTGCCAGCAGTTTTGGGACAGGCGAAGCTTTCTTT. It is translated as CASSFGTGEAFF.

This chain connects TRBV2 to TRBJ2-7, with 9 bases that match TRBD1. The CDR3 length is 15 residues. V shed 6 bases, J shed 3 bases, and the junction held 9 bases outside the gene matches. CDR1 SNHLY and CDR2 FYNNEI come from the germline V gene. CDR3 sequence reads: CASRKPGTGLYEQYF. The CDR3 DNA follows: TGTGCCAGCAGGAAACCCGGGACAGGGCTCTACGAGCAGTACTTC.

This clone has just a few counts. The CDR3 loop is CASSPQQNLGRGYTF. CDR3 nucleotide sequence: TGTGCCAGCTCACCCCAACAGAACCTTGGCCGGGGCTACACCTTC. The V call is TRBV18, the J call TRBJ1-2; D not resolved. V lost 3 bases, J lost 8 bases, and 19 bases lay in between. The length of the CDR3 is 15 residues. Germline values: CDR1 KGHSH, CDR2 LQKENI.

The J gene is TRBJ1-4, the V gene TRBV9; D is perhaps TRBD1 (5 bases). This CDR3 is 16 amino acids long. Trimming cost V 0 bases and J 4 bases, with 13 bases left between them. The germline CDR1 and CDR2 sequences are SGDLS and YYNGEE. The CDR3 DNA is TGTGCCAGCAGCGTAGTTTTGGGACTCCTTAATGAAAAACTGTTTTTT. Its translation: CASSVVLGLLNEKLFF.